These 19 T cell receptor beta chains originate from one sample sequenced in a study of T cell clones after liver transplantation. The method was immunoSEQ multiplex PCR; TCRdb's version includes in-frame clones alone and lacks a portion of them. The sample lists roughly 15,000 clones, 82% occurring once. The input for sequencing was CD8+ T cells from blood, taken approximately 43 months after liver transplant. The receptors derive from a human patient who received a liver transplant. A share of the T cells may be of graft donor origin.

This clone is medium-sized. The rearrangement links TRBV9 to TRBJ2-1, with 10 bases lining up with TRBD2. Germline CDR1 and CDR2: SGDLS and YYNGEE. The J segment lost 5 bases and the V segment lost 4 bases, leaving 6 bases of the junction unmatched. The CDR3 runs to 15 residues. The DNA for the CDR3 is TGTGCCAGCAGCCCCGGACTAGCGGCAAACAATGAGCAGTTCTTC. Its translation is CASSPGLAANNEQFF.

The V gene is TRBV5-6, the J gene TRBJ2-3; possible D gene TRBD1, 5 bases. This CDR3 has 13 residues. Per germline, CDR1 SGHDT and CDR2 YYEEEE. Trimming took off 0 bases at V and 4 bases at J, with 6 bases between the two ends. The CDR3 here is CASSLVGADTQYF. DNA of the CDR3: TGTGCCAGCAGCTTGGTAGGGGCAGATACGCAGTATTTT.

The CDR3 coding sequence is TGTGCCAGCAGTTTATTGGGCAGGGGGACTAGCAATCAGCCCCAGCATTTT. This encodes CASSLLGRGTSNQPQHF. The gene calls are TRBV27 and TRBJ1-5; TRBD1 agrees at 7 bases. The V segment lost 1 base and the J segment 0 bases; nucleotides outside the gene matches: 6. The germline CDR1 and CDR2 sequences are MNHEY and SMNVEV (reference sequence). The CDR3 extends over 17 amino acids.

V gene TRBV2 combines with J gene TRBJ2-7; D unresolved. Trimming removed 2 bases from V and 3 bases from J, with 17 bases in between. The CDR3 runs 16 residues. Germline lookup yields CDR1 SNHLY and CDR2 FYNNEI. CDR3: CASSERLSSQVYEQYF. The CDR3, as DNA: TGTGCCAGCAGTGAACGTTTGAGTAGTCAAGTCTACGAGCAGTACTTC.

V usage is TRBV29-1 and J usage is TRBJ2-1, with 8 bases fitting TRBD2. The J segment lost 1 base and the V segment lost 4 bases, leaving 3 bases of the junction unmatched. The germline V gene encodes CDR1 SQVTM and CDR2 ANQGSEA. The CDR3 sequence is 14 residues long. This CDR3 is CSVGSGGSYNEQFF. CDR3 in DNA: TGCAGCGTTGGGTCGGGAGGGTCCTACAATGAGCAGTTCTTC.

V usage is TRBV7-9 and J usage is TRBJ1-5; weak D call: TRBD1 (5 bases). V was pared by 5 bases and J by 7 bases, with 15 bases between. CDR3 length: 14 residues. Germline V gene lookup returns CDR1 SEHNR and CDR2 FQNEAQ (reference sequence). DNA for the CDR3: TGTGCCAGCAGCCCCTCCCGGGGGGGACAGCCCCAGCATTTT. It is translated as CASSPSRGGQPQHF.

The V gene is TRBV10-3, the J gene TRBJ2-5; D not certain. The end of the DNA is better explained by TRBJ2-7, so the J call may be wrong. This CDR3 has 11 amino acids. Germline assignment: CDR1 ENHRY and CDR2 SYGVKD. The CDR3 is CAISGLDEQYF. In DNA form, the CDR3 reads TGTGCCATCAGTGGCTTGGACGAGCAGTACTTC.

This clone was observed a single time. The rearrangement joins TRBV2 to TRBJ2-7, with 11 bases fitting TRBD2. CDR1 and CDR2 (germline): SNHLY, FYNNEI. The CDR3 sequence is 17 residues long. J was trimmed by 0 bases and V by 3 bases; bases with no gene match: 7. CDR3 DNA: TGTGCCAGCAGTGAGGGTAGCGGGAGGGACAGCTCCTACGAGCAGTACTTC. As protein: CASSEGSGRDSSYEQYF.

The rearrangement links TRBV28 to TRBJ2-2, with D uncertain. Germline V lookup: CDR1 MDHEN, CDR2 SYDVKM. The length of the CDR3 is 18 residues. V lost 5 bases, J lost 4 bases, and 23 bases lay in between. The CDR3 region has the DNA TGTGCCAGCAGTAATCTCTCTAGAATTTCGCGCATCACCGGGGAGCTGTTTTTT. It codes for CASSNLSRISRITGELFF.

The chain has TRBV19 and TRBJ2-5, with D possibly being TRBD1 or TRBD2 (5 bases each). This CDR3 contains 13 residues. V was trimmed by 3 bases and J by 5 bases, leaving 10 bases between them. Germline-derived CDR1 and CDR2 are LNHDA and SQIVND (reference sequence). DNA for the CDR3: TGTGCCAGTAGTATCGTCGGGGCGGAGACCCAGTACTTC. This translates into CASSIVGAETQYF.

The chain couples TRBV30 to TRBJ1-4; D not certain. The CDR3 totals 12 residues. Germline CDR1 is GTSNPN and CDR2 is SVGIG (reference sequence). Trimming removed 3 bases at V and 7 bases at J, with 9 bases between. The CDR3 nucleotides are TGTGCCTGGAGCCCCTCCGGTGAAAAACTGTTTTTT. This codes for CAWSPSGEKLFF.

The chain employs TRBV19 and TRBJ2-7, with 7 bases matching TRBD1. This CDR3 region has 14 residues. V shed 5 bases and J 2 bases; nucleotides not matched to a gene: 6. Looked up from germline, CDR1 is LNHDA and CDR2 is SQIVND (reference sequence). The DNA of the CDR3 is TGTGCCAGTAGTCCCGGACAGGTGGCCTACGAGCAGTACTTC. It is translated as CASSPGQVAYEQYF.

The gene calls are TRBV5-6 and TRBJ2-7; D is unresolved. This CDR3 region has 17 residues. Trimming removed 2 bases from V and 9 bases from J, with 27 bases in between. Looked up from germline, CDR1 is SGHDT and CDR2 is YYEEEE. The CDR3 DNA is TGTGCCAGCAGCTTAACCCCAGGACGGACCCGGTCCATTGTGCAGTACTTC. Protein product: CASSLTPGRTRSIVQYF.

The V and J genes are TRBV7-9 and TRBJ2-3; 7 nucleotides align to TRBD1. Trimming at V came to 6 bases and at J to 0 bases, leaving 9 bases not matched to a gene. CDR1 and CDR2 (germline): SEHNR, FQNEAQ (reference sequence). The CDR3 is 16 amino acids. The CDR3 sequence: CASSSRGTASTDTQYF. Written as DNA, the CDR3 is TGTGCCAGCAGTTCCAGAGGGACAGCTAGCACAGATACGCAGTATTTT. Supplemented by reference TRBV7-9 and TRBJ2-3, the full variable domain reads DTGVSQNPRHKITKRGQNVTFRCDPISEHNRLYWYRQTLGQGPEFLTYFQNEAQLEKSRLLSDRFSAERPKGSFSTLEIQRTEQGDSAMYLCASSSRGTASTDTQYFGPGTRLTVL.

As DNA, the CDR3 is TGTGCCAGCAGGGGGTGGGGAGGTGAAAAACTGTTTTTT. It translates to CASRGWGGEKLFF. The V gene is TRBV27, the J gene TRBJ1-4; D unresolved. This CDR3 spans 13 amino acids. The germline V gene has CDR1 MNHEY and CDR2 SMNVEV (reference sequence). With 6 bases removed from V and 7 bases from J, the gap between germline ends came to 12 bases.

The chain carries TRBV19 and TRBJ2-1; 8 bases line up with TRBD1. The CDR3 is 15 amino acids. Trimming took 3 bases from V and 5 from J; bases not matched to a gene: 6. Germline values: CDR1 LNHDA, CDR2 SQIVND (reference sequence). CDR3 residues: CASSIVGQVNNEQFF. As DNA, the CDR3 is TGTGCCAGTAGTATTGTGGGACAGGTAAACAATGAGCAGTTCTTC.

This rearrangement joins TRBV9 to TRBJ2-2, with D hard to call. Between the trimmed V and J ends, which lost 2 bases and 5 bases, there was a span of 1 base. Per the germline V gene, CDR1 is SGDLS and CDR2 is YYNGEE. This CDR3 has 11 residues. DNA of the CDR3: TGTGCCAGCAGCGTTACCGGGGAGCTGTTTTTT. Amino acid sequence: CASSVTGELFF.

The chain recombines TRBV19 with TRBJ1-4; D call uncertain. The V gene's germline CDR1 is LNHDA and CDR2 SQIVND (reference sequence). The CDR3 extends over 15 amino acids. V dropped 0 bases and J dropped 2 bases, with 7 bases sitting between them. The CDR3 here is CASSIEGATNEKLFF. DNA for the CDR3: TGTGCCAGTAGTATAGAGGGAGCCACTAATGAAAAACTGTTTTTT.

This clone has a handful of counts. V is TRBV27 and J is TRBJ1-5, with D perhaps TRBD1 (6 bases). The germline V gene has CDR1 MNHEY and CDR2 SMNVEV (reference sequence). The CDR3 length is 15 residues. Trimming pared 2 bases from V and 4 bases from J, leaving 12 bases between. CDR3 coding DNA: TGTGCCAGCAGTTTAGGGGGAGGGGGGAATCAGCCCCAGCATTTT. Amino acid sequence: CASSLGGGGNQPQHF.